There are a few counts of the clone carrying this T cell receptor (beta chain). Germline CDR1 SQVTM, CDR2 ANQGSEA. CDR3 length equals 13 residues. V lost 5 bases and J lost 3, with 13 bases in between. MiXCR was run by TCRdb on the 5' RACE reads, yielding one entry per CDR3 protein. The sample comprises 55,000 to 65,000 distinct CDR3 sequences, 15% to 20% of which are singletons, and around 4.7% rests with the top ten. The record originates from a study of T cells of healthy individuals. The TCR was taken from a human donor in good health. V and J are TRBV29-1 and TRBJ1-1; D is possibly TRBD1 (6 bases). The CDR3 DNA follows: TGCAGCGTTTCGCAGGGGAGGCACACTGAAGCTTTCTTT. Translating gives CSVSQGRHTEAFF. The variable domain in full, with the rest retrieved from reference TRBV29-1 and TRBJ1-1, is SAVISQKPSRDICQRGTSLTIQCQVDSQVTMMFWYRQQPGQSLTLIATANQGSEATYESGFVIDKFPISRPNLTFSTLTVSNMSPEDSSIYLCSVSQGRHTEAFFGQGTRLTVV.